Here is one T cell receptor beta chain with its context. Trimming left V 7 bases short and J 9 bases short, with 16 bases between. The CDR3 has 14 residues. The germline CDR1 and CDR2 sequences are LNHDA and SQIVND (reference sequence). This record comes from a study of blood T cell repertoires in COVID-19. The protocol was immunoSEQ multiplex PCR, while the TCRdb copy is restricted to in-frame clones and leaves out a portion. The sample shows 250,000 or so clones, roughly 86% of them seen only once. The chain is built from TRBV19 and TRBJ1-6; D possibly corresponds to TRBD1 (5 bases). The source of this sequence is a woman between 65 and 79 years old with active or convalescent COVID-19. The sample comprised peripheral blood. CDR3 sequence: CASTDGGGFSPLHF. The DNA of the CDR3 is TGTGCCAGTACCGATGGGGGAGGATTTTCACCCCTCCACTTT.